These 5 T cell receptor beta chains share one sample of origin, sequenced in a study of cytomegalovirus exposure and HLA in healthy donors (dated by TCRdb to the late 2010s). Receptor amplification or capture employed the immunoSEQ multiplex PCR assay. For the multiplex PCR, a mixture combining 60 forward primers for TCR Vbeta segments and 13 reverse primers for TCR Jbeta segments was used. This immuneACCESS table, as held by TCRdb, lists in-frame sequences with V and J called but not all clones. Of the missing ones, under half trace to an unresolved V gene in checked studies; the others have no known cause. The table for this sample lists approximately 95,000 clones; about four fifths of them were counted only once. The ten largest clones capture less than 5% of the sample. The specimen was PBMCs. The receptors come from a woman between 65 and 79 years old in good health and CMV-seropositive.

V gene TRBV28 combines with J gene TRBJ1-4; 8 bases are a match to TRBD1. The CDR3 runs to 15 residues. Germline CDR1 reads MDHEN; CDR2 reads SYDVKM. Trimming cost V 3 bases and J 8 bases; bases outside gene matches: 8. The CDR3 protein is CASSFRQGRYEKLFF. The CDR3 DNA reads as TGTGCCAGCAGTTTCCGACAGGGGAGATACGAAAAACTGTTTTTT.

This clone has only one observation. The gene calls are TRBV20-1 and TRBJ2-7, with 9 bases matching TRBD1. This CDR3 region has 11 residues. Germline CDR1 DFQATT, CDR2 SNEGSKA (reference sequence). The CDR3 nucleotides read TGCAGCACAGGGGGCGGGTACGAGCAGTACTTC. This codes for CSTGGGYEQYF.

The genes are TRBV27 and TRBJ1-4, with TRBD1 matching 10 bases. The CDR3 consists of 15 residues. Unmatched junction bases numbered 7, after V lost 6 bases and J lost 6 bases. Germline loops: CDR1 MNHEY, CDR2 SMNVEV (reference sequence). This CDR3 is CASSRQGASYEKLFF. CDR3 bases: TGTGCCAGCAGCAGACAGGGGGCTTCTTATGAAAAACTGTTTTTT.

The CDR3 DNA is TGTGCCAGCAGCCAAGAAGTAATAGCGGCTTTATTCTACAATGAGCAGTTCTTC. Amino acid sequence: CASSQEVIAALFYNEQFF. V gene TRBV4-2 combines with J gene TRBJ2-1; D possibly corresponds to TRBD2 (6 bases). This CDR3 is built from 18 residues. Germline V lookup: CDR1 LGHNA, CDR2 YNFKEQ. V lost 0 bases, J lost 3 bases, and 18 bases lay in between.

This clone was observed a handful of times. The CDR3 is CASSPRSEQYF. The CDR3 DNA reads TGTGCCAGCAGTCCGCGGAGCGAGCAGTACTTC. This chain uses TRBV28 with TRBJ2-7, with D uncertain. Germline CDR1 MDHEN, CDR2 SYDVKM. V lost 5 bases to trimming and J lost 6 bases, with 8 bases between them. The CDR3 is made up of 11 amino acids.